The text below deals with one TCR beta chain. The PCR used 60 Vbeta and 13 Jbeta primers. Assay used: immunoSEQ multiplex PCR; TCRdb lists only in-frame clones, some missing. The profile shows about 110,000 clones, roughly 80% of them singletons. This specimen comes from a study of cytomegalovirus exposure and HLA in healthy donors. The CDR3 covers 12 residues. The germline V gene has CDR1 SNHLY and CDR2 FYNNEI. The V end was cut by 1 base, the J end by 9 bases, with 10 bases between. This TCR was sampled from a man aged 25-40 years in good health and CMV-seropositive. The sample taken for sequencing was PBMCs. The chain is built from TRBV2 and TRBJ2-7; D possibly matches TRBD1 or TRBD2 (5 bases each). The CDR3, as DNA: TGTGCCAGCAGTGAAGGCCAGAGGGGGCAGTACGTC. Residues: CASSEGQRGQYV.